The 29 T cell receptor beta chains listed next were all sequenced from one sample in a study of cytomegalovirus exposure and HLA in healthy donors. PCR amplification relied on 60 Vbeta primers (plus 13 Jbeta primers). Clones were read by immunoSEQ multiplex PCR, and TCRdb kept only the in-frame ones, dropping some. Found here are fewer than 250,000 clones, over 80% of them singletons; the top ten hold approximately 5.7%. The sample comprised PBMCs. All receptors derive from a man aged 35 to 55 in good health and CMV-seropositive.

This clone has only a few counts. For the CDR3, the DNA is TGTGCCAGTAACCCCGGGACTAGCGTGGCCCCAGATACGCAGTATTTT. Translated: CASNPGTSVAPDTQYF. This chain uses TRBV19 with TRBJ2-3; 10 bases map to TRBD2. CDR1 is LNHDA, CDR2 SQIVND, per germline (reference sequence). The CDR3 is 16 residues long. The V gene end was trimmed by 7 bases and the J gene end by 4 bases; junction bases not matched to a gene: 11.

Comment on this clone: One end of the junction fails to match germline, which may point to a read error. The J gene is TRBJ1-3, the V gene TRBV30; TRBD1 matches at 8 bases. The CDR3 sequence is 13 residues long. CDR1 is GTSNPN, CDR2 SVGIG, per germline (reference sequence). CDR3 nucleotides: TGTGCCTGGAGTGTTCTAGTATGGACAGGGCCCATTTTT. Translation gives CAWSVLVWTGPIF.

This chain uses TRBV6-1 with TRBJ1-1; no firm D call. The CDR3 loop spans 14 amino acids. V lost 5 bases to trimming and J lost 4 bases, with 14 bases between them. Germline CDR1 reads MNHNS; CDR2 reads SASEGT. The CDR3 nucleotides read TGTGCCAGCAGTTTCTCCCTGCCGGGCACTGAAGCTTTCTTT. Its translation is CASSFSLPGTEAFF.

The J gene is TRBJ2-1, the V gene TRBV7-8; TRBD2 might be the D (6 bases). The V end lost 5 bases, the J end lost 5 bases, and 13 bases lay between the germline ends. This CDR3 contains 14 residues. Germline values: CDR1 SGHVS, CDR2 FQNEAQ. The CDR3 region is CASSPPAGNNEQFF. The CDR3 bases are TGTGCCAGCAGCCCTCCCGCGGGGAACAATGAGCAGTTCTTC. The full variable domain, its missing parts supplied by reference TRBV7-8 and TRBJ2-1, is GAGVSQSPRYKVAKRGQDVALRCDPISGHVSLFWYQQALGQGPEFLTYFQNEAQLDKSGLPSDRFFAERPEGSVSTLKIQRTQQEDSAVYLCASSPPAGNNEQFFGPGTRLTVL.

V usage is TRBV29-1 and J usage is TRBJ2-7; TRBD1 is a possible D gene (6 bases). The germline V gene has CDR1 SQVTM and CDR2 ANQGSEA. CDR3 length: 12 residues. Deletions cut 6 bases from V and 3 bases from J, with 12 bases between. The CDR3 DNA reads TGCAGCGTCCTGACAGGAGACTACGAGCAGTACTTC. It is translated as CSVLTGDYEQYF.

There are a few counts of this clone. V gene TRBV11-3 combines with J gene TRBJ1-1; maybe TRBD1 (5 bases). The CDR3 loop spans 12 amino acids. Germline assignment: CDR1 SGHNT and CDR2 YENEEA. The ends were cut back, 5 bases at V and 7 bases at J, with 11 bases in the middle. The CDR3 sequence: CASSSRANEAFF. CDR3 in DNA: TGTGCCAGCAGCAGCAGGGCGAATGAAGCTTTCTTT.

The genes are TRBV7-9 and TRBJ2-7; the match to TRBD2 covers 14 bases. Germline-derived CDR1 and CDR2 are SEHNR and FQNEAQ (reference sequence). The CDR3 sequence is 15 residues long. V shed 4 bases and J 3 bases; nucleotides not matched to a gene: 2. The CDR3 bases are TGTGCCAGCAGCTCCGGACTAGCGGGAGGCTACGAGCAGTACTTC. This codes for CASSSGLAGGYEQYF.

The gene calls are TRBV7-5 and TRBJ2-3; the table assigns TRBD1, which was not confirmed against the DNA. TRBV7-5 is a recognized pseudogene. This CDR3 region has 16 residues. The CDR3 sequence is CAITQNGTVALDTQYF. CDR3 in DNA: TGTGCCATTACGCAAAACGGGACAGTGGCTTTGGATACGCAGTATTTT.

This sequence joins TRBV12-5 and TRBJ1-4; 7 nucleotides align to TRBD1. Trimming removed 1 base from V and 2 bases from J; junction bases left unmatched: 4. The CDR3 sequence is 16 residues long. Germline V gene sequence: CDR1 LGHNT, CDR2 FRNRAP. The CDR3 bases are TGTGCTAGTGGTTTGGGTCAGGGGGTGACTAATGAAAAACTGTTTTTT. Translation gives CASGLGQGVTNEKLFF.

The chain has TRBV2 and TRBJ2-1; no definite D call. V was cut by 4 bases and J by 3 bases, with 13 bases left in between. In germline, CDR1 is SNHLY, CDR2 FYNNEI. This CDR3 comprises 15 residues. The CDR3 sequence: CASSGARGRYNEQFF. The CDR3 region has the DNA TGTGCCAGCAGTGGAGCGAGAGGCCGCTACAATGAGCAGTTCTTC.

The chain employs TRBV7-2 and TRBJ2-1; 15 bases agree with TRBD2. The length of the CDR3 is 19 residues. CDR1 and CDR2 (germline): SGHTA, FQGNSA. Losses at the gene ends were 2 bases for V and 3 bases for J; bases not matched to a gene: 8. CDR3 protein: CASSLPRTSGRGNYNEQFF. In DNA, the CDR3 is TGTGCCAGCAGCTTACCTAGGACTAGCGGGAGGGGAAACTACAATGAGCAGTTCTTC.

This sequence joins TRBV13 and TRBJ2-3; 8 positions match TRBD2. The germline CDR1 and CDR2 sequences are PRHDT and FYEKMQ (reference sequence). The junction had 17 bases not matched to a gene; V was cut back by 3 bases and J by 6 bases. The CDR3 runs 18 residues. CDR3 DNA sequence: TGTGCCAGCAGCTTGTTAACTAAGCTAGCGGGTCAAGTGGATACGCAGTATTTT. Protein sequence: CASSLLTKLAGQVDTQYF.

The J gene is TRBJ2-3, the V gene TRBV5-1; D is undetermined. The CDR3 spans 14 residues. V gave up 3 bases and J gave up 0 bases, with 8 bases separating them. Looked up from germline, CDR1 is SGHRS and CDR2 is YFSETQ. DNA for the CDR3: TGCGCCAGCAGCTCGGTCGATAGCACAGATACGCAGTATTTT. Translation gives CASSSVDSTDTQYF.

The chain joins TRBV19 to TRBJ1-2; TRBD1 might be the D (6 bases). V lost 6 bases, J lost 7 bases, and 15 bases lay in between. Germline CDR1 LNHDA, CDR2 SQIVND (reference sequence). This CDR3 contains 13 residues. The CDR3 sequence is CASSQGGELGYTF. Here the CDR3 DNA reads TGTGCCAGTAGCCAAGGGGGAGAACTTGGCTACACCTTC.

This clone was picked up one time. The chain combines TRBV29-1 with TRBJ2-1, with a possible D match to TRBD2 (7 bases). Per the germline V gene, CDR1 is SQVTM and CDR2 is ANQGSEA. V was cut by 7 bases and J by 7 bases, with 11 bases left in between. This CDR3 is 11 amino acids long. The CDR3 sequence is CSGGGGNEQFF. CDR3 DNA sequence: TGCAGCGGAGGGGGGGGTAATGAGCAGTTCTTC.

The V gene is TRBV27, the J gene TRBJ1-1; no reliable D call. Germline V gene lookup returns CDR1 MNHEY and CDR2 SMNVEV (reference sequence). There are 15 residues in the CDR3. Trimming stripped 5 bases from V and 3 bases from J, with 16 bases between. The CDR3 region has the DNA TGTGCCAGCAGTCCCCTCCCGACATCCGACACTGAAGCTTTCTTT. Protein: CASSPLPTSDTEAFF.

In this sample, this clone turned up a few times. J is TRBJ2-7 and V is TRBV5-1; TRBD2 agrees at 9 bases. The CDR3 runs to 15 residues. Per the germline V gene, CDR1 is SGHRS and CDR2 is YFSETQ. V shed 0 bases and J 3 bases; nucleotides not matched to a gene: 4. The CDR3: CASSLASGKGYEQYF. CDR3 in DNA: TGCGCCAGCAGCTTGGCTAGCGGGAAGGGCTACGAGCAGTACTTC.

V and J are TRBV5-1 and TRBJ1-2, with TRBD1 as a possible D gene (5 bases). CDR1 and CDR2 (germline): SGHRS, YFSETQ. There are 15 residues in the CDR3. Trimming took off 0 bases at V and 2 bases at J, with 11 bases between the two ends. For the CDR3, the DNA is TGCGCCAGCAGCTTGGAGGGACTCAAGAACTATGGCTACACCTTC. Its translation is CASSLEGLKNYGYTF.

V and J are TRBV6-1 and TRBJ2-7, with TRBD1 matching 10 bases. Germline V CDR1 and CDR2: MNHNS, SASEGT. V gave up 6 bases and J gave up 2 bases; unmatched junction bases: 4. The CDR3 is 14 residues long. CDR3 nucleotides: TGTGCCAGCAGCGGGGACAGGGGACCCTACGAGCAGTACTTC. Translating it yields CASSGDRGPYEQYF.

The chain uses TRBV5-1 and TRBJ2-6; 8 bases match TRBD2. From germline, CDR1 is SGHRS and CDR2 YFSETQ. J lost 1 base, V lost 4 bases, and 7 bases had no gene match. The CDR3 length is 17 residues. CDR3 DNA sequence: TGCGCCAGCAGCCCCCAACTAGCGGAGTCTGGGGCCAACGTCCTGACTTTC. Amino acids: CASSPQLAESGANVLTF. Full variable domain (remainder filled in from reference TRBV5-1 and TRBJ2-6): KAGVTQTPRYLIKTRGQQVTLSCSPISGHRSVSWYQQTPGQGLQFLFEYFSETQRNKGNFPGRFSGRQFSNSRSEMNVSTLELGDSALYLCASSPQLAESGANVLTFGAGSRLTVL.

This chain links TRBV5-6 with TRBJ1-6; 8 positions agree with TRBD1. The germline V gene has CDR1 SGHDT and CDR2 YYEEEE. The V segment lost 4 bases and the J segment 6 bases; nucleotides outside the gene matches: 3. The CDR3 contains 14 residues. CDR3 residues: CASSPDRANSPLHF. The CDR3 nucleotides read TGTGCCAGCAGCCCGGACAGGGCTAATTCACCCCTCCACTTT.

The V call is TRBV10-3, the J call TRBJ2-3; 7 bases line up with TRBD2. With V trimmed by 8 bases and J by 6 bases, 8 bases remained unmatched. CDR1 ENHRY and CDR2 SYGVKD come from the germline V gene. The CDR3 runs to 13 residues. In nucleotides, the CDR3 is TGTGCCATCGGCGCGGGAGCTTTGGATACGCAGTATTTT. Protein sequence: CAIGAGALDTQYF.

This clone turned up a few times. The chain has TRBV7-8 and TRBJ2-4, with 7 nucleotides matching TRBD2. V lost 5 bases and J lost 0; bases outside the gene matches: 10. CDR1 SGHVS and CDR2 FQNEAQ come from the germline V gene. This CDR3 has 17 residues. CDR3 sequence reads: CASSPTASGLAKNIQYF. CDR3 DNA: TGTGCCAGCAGCCCGACCGCTAGCGGACTAGCCAAAAACATTCAGTACTTC.

The chain uses TRBV4-1 and TRBJ2-7; TRBD1 might be the D (5 bases). The CDR3 covers 15 residues. CDR1 and CDR2 from the germline V gene are MGHRA and YSYEKL. The V gene lost 1 base and the J gene lost 0 bases, with 10 bases spanning the gap. CDR3 in DNA: TGCGCCAGCAGCCAAGTTCAGGGCAGCTCCTACGAGCAGTACTTC. It translates to CASSQVQGSSYEQYF.

The rearrangement joins TRBV7-9 to TRBJ1-4, with TRBD1 as a possible D gene (6 bases). The CDR3 contains 19 residues. The V gene lost 4 bases and the J gene lost 3 bases, with 24 bases spanning the gap. Germline V gives CDR1 SEHNR, CDR2 FQNEAQ (reference sequence). The CDR3 reads CASSSITDRRFSPNEKLFF. The CDR3 bases are TGTGCCAGCAGCTCTATCACAGACAGGAGATTTTCTCCTAATGAAAAACTGTTTTTT.

This sequence joins TRBV2 and TRBJ1-5; 7 positions agree with TRBD1. The CDR3 is 15 amino acids. Looked up from germline, CDR1 is SNHLY and CDR2 is FYNNEI. V was clipped by 4 bases and J by 0 bases; unmatched bases: 3. The CDR3 region has the DNA TGTGCCAGCAGTGGGCCAGGGGGTAGCAATCAGCCCCAGCATTTT. Its translation: CASSGPGGSNQPQHF.

V gene TRBV27 combines with J gene TRBJ1-5; D perhaps matches TRBD1 (6 bases). Germline lookup yields CDR1 MNHEY and CDR2 SMNVEV (reference sequence). The CDR3 spans 15 residues. V lost 1 base, J lost 6 bases, and 13 bases lay in between. The CDR3 DNA sequence: TGTGCCAGCAGTTTATTGGGGGGGCAGGGTCAGCCCCAGCATTTT. Protein sequence: CASSLLGGQGQPQHF.

The table lists this clone with a few counts. The chain links TRBV6-5 to TRBJ2-3; 7 bases line up with TRBD2. V shed 6 bases and J 1 base; nucleotides not matched to a gene: 7. The CDR3 consists of 15 residues. The germline V gene has CDR1 MNHEY and CDR2 SVGAGI. The CDR3: CASRPAGYGTDTQYF. CDR3 nucleotide sequence: TGTGCCAGCAGGCCAGCGGGATATGGCACAGATACGCAGTATTTT.

This clone was seen a handful of times. The CDR3 nucleotides are TGTGCCAGCAGCATGGACAGGGTCGAGCAGTACTTC. It specifies CASSMDRVEQYF. The V and J genes are TRBV7-6 and TRBJ2-7; 8 bases line up with TRBD1. V shed 5 bases and J 6 bases; nucleotides not matched to a gene: 3. The CDR3 is 12 amino acids. The V gene's germline CDR1 is SGHVS and CDR2 FNYEAQ.